The entry below describes one T cell receptor beta chain. The data originate from a study of blood T cells in healthy people across ages. Primers used in a second PCR of about 7 to 11 cycles were a sample-barcoded 5' primer and a J-beta primer mix. One entry per CDR3 protein results from TCRdb running MiXCR on the 5' RACE reads. Counted here are roughly 1,300,000 distinct CDR3 sequences, roughly 59% occurring once; the ten biggest clones make up 5.5% to 8%. The source material was blood. The TCR was taken from a man between 18 and 29 years old in good health.

In nucleotides, the CDR3 is TGTGCCAGCACCGAAACCGCGGGGGGGGGAGAGACCCAGTACTTC. This translates into CASTETAGGGETQYF. This chain connects TRBV6-6 to TRBJ2-5; 9 nucleotides agree with TRBD2. Germline trimming cut 7 bases from V and 4 bases from J; bases unmatched to any gene: 10. CDR3 length: 15 residues. Germline CDR1 reads MNHNY; CDR2 reads SVGAGI (reference sequence).